These 25 T cell receptor beta chains came from one sample sequenced in a study of blood T cell repertoires in COVID-19 (dated by TCRdb to 2020 to 2021). Library construction relied on the immunoSEQ multiplex PCR assay. Not all clones reach the TCRdb copy of this immuneACCESS table, which keeps in-frame sequences only. Checked studies attribute under half of the gap to unresolved V genes and leave the rest unexplained. The sample table contains some 94,000 clones; only one count was recorded for around 85% of them. The leading ten clones occupy around 19% of the sample. The sample taken for sequencing was peripheral blood. These receptors all stem from a woman between 55 and 75 years old with COVID-19, enrolled during active disease.

The chain recombines TRBV7-9 with TRBJ1-2; D might be TRBD1 (6 bases). The V gene lost 1 base and the J gene lost 0 bases, with 15 bases spanning the gap. CDR1 is SEHNR and CDR2 is FQNEAQ in the germline V gene (reference sequence). CDR3 size: 17 residues. CDR3 DNA sequence: TGTGCCAGCAGCTTAGGTCAGGGGCTCACAACTAACTATGGCTACACCTTC. Encoded protein: CASSLGQGLTTNYGYTF. Supplemented by reference TRBV7-9 and TRBJ1-2, the full variable domain reads DTGVSQNPRHKITKRGQNVTFRCDPISEHNRLYWYRQTLGQGPEFLTYFQNEAQLEKSRLLSDRFSAERPKGSFSTLEIQRTEQGDSAMYLCASSLGQGLTTNYGYTFGSGTRLTVV.

This sequence joins TRBV7-9 and TRBJ1-2, with TRBD1 as a possible D gene (5 bases). The germline V gene encodes CDR1 SEHNR and CDR2 FQNEAQ (reference sequence). This CDR3 contains 14 residues. V was shortened by 5 bases and J by 8 bases, with 18 bases between the two germline ends. CDR3: CASSIPGLQGGYTF. The CDR3 coding sequence is TGTGCCAGCAGCATTCCGGGACTGCAAGGAGGCTACACCTTC. The variable domain in full, with the rest retrieved from reference TRBV7-9 and TRBJ1-2, is DTGVSQNPRHKITKRGQNVTFRCDPISEHNRLYWYRQTLGQGPEFLTYFQNEAQLEKSRLLSDRFSAERPKGSFSTLEIQRTEQGDSAMYLCASSIPGLQGGYTFGSGTRLTVV.

The chain recombines TRBV27 with TRBJ2-3, with D perhaps TRBD1 (6 bases). Germline V gene data show CDR1 as MNHEY and CDR2 as SMNVEV (reference sequence). The CDR3 is made up of 15 amino acids. The ends were cut back, 0 bases at V and 6 bases at J, with 13 bases in the middle. CDR3 loop: CASSLSRQGSDTQYF. In DNA, the CDR3 is TGTGCCAGCAGTTTATCCCGGCAGGGGTCCGATACGCAGTATTTT.

This chain joins TRBV11-2 and TRBJ2-4, with D possibly being TRBD2 (6 bases). V dropped 1 base and J dropped 7 bases, with 11 bases sitting between them. From germline, CDR1 is SGHAT and CDR2 FQNNGV. The CDR3 runs 14 residues. The CDR3 reads CASSLGGDSNIQYF. DNA of the CDR3: TGTGCCAGCAGCTTAGGTGGGGACTCCAACATTCAGTACTTC. Complete variable domain (other parts from reference TRBV11-2 and TRBJ2-4): EAGVAQSPRYKIIEKRQSVAFWCNPISGHATLYWYQQILGQGPKLLIQFQNNGVVDDSQLPKDRFSAERLKGVDSTLKIQPAKLEDSAVYLCASSLGGDSNIQYFGAGTRLSVL.

V is TRBV2 and J is TRBJ1-5; the D gene is possibly TRBD1 (5 bases). From germline, CDR1 is SNHLY and CDR2 FYNNEI. The CDR3 sequence is 13 residues long. V lost 8 bases and J lost 5, with 13 bases in between. Written as DNA, the CDR3 is TGTGCCAGCGCTACAGGACGGGATCAGCCCCAGCATTTT. Protein sequence: CASATGRDQPQHF.

This clone occurred once. The chain uses TRBV30 and TRBJ2-2; 8 bases are shared with TRBD2. V was pared by 3 bases and J by 4 bases, with 4 bases of the junction left unmatched. The CDR3 loop spans 14 amino acids. In germline, CDR1 is GTSNPN, CDR2 SVGIG (reference sequence). CDR3 sequence reads: CAWRHGGGTGELFF. In nucleotides, the CDR3 is TGTGCCTGGAGACACGGGGGGGGCACCGGGGAGCTGTTTTTT.

The chain joins TRBV9 to TRBJ1-4; D ambiguous. V was cut by 3 bases and J by 7 bases, with 10 bases left in between. The germline V gene has CDR1 SGDLS and CDR2 YYNGEE. CDR3 length equals 13 residues. This CDR3 reads CASSETSGEKLFF. The CDR3 DNA sequence: TGTGCCAGCAGCGAGACGAGCGGTGAAAAACTGTTTTTT.

This clone was seen a few times. V usage is TRBV12-5 and J usage is TRBJ1-5; D unclear. Germline V lookup: CDR1 LGHNT, CDR2 FRNRAP. Trimming pared 9 bases from V and 0 bases from J, leaving 18 bases between. CDR3 length: 16 amino acids. Written as DNA, the CDR3 is TGTGCTAGGGCCCCAGGTTTTAGCGGTAGCAATCAGCCCCAGCATTTT. Translating it yields CARAPGFSGSNQPQHF.

The chain combines TRBV18 with TRBJ1-5; no clear D gene. Trimming took off 2 bases at V and 0 bases at J, with 11 bases between the two ends. The length of the CDR3 is 16 residues. Germline V gene sequence: CDR1 KGHSH, CDR2 LQKENI. This CDR3 is CASSPGGQYSNQPQHF. CDR3 nucleotides: TGTGCCAGCTCACCAGGCGGCCAATATAGCAATCAGCCCCAGCATTTT.

The chain links TRBV6-5 to TRBJ1-6, with a possible D match to TRBD1 (6 bases). V was clipped by 5 bases and J by 8 bases, with 16 bases between them. The CDR3 spans 15 residues. The germline gives CDR1 MNHEY, CDR2 SVGAGI. CDR3 residues: CASSLLGAEDSPLHF. For the CDR3, the DNA is TGTGCCAGCAGTCTCCTGGGGGCAGAGGATTCACCCCTCCACTTT.

The V call is TRBV11-2, the J call TRBJ1-6, with D perhaps TRBD1 (6 bases). The germline gives CDR1 SGHAT, CDR2 FQNNGV. There are 15 residues in the CDR3. The V end was cut by 5 bases, the J end by 9 bases, with 17 bases between. This CDR3 is CASSRDTGLVSPLHF. CDR3 sequence (DNA): TGTGCCAGCAGCCGCGATACAGGGCTGGTTTCACCCCTCCACTTT. The variable domain in full, with the rest retrieved from reference TRBV11-2 and TRBJ1-6, is EAGVAQSPRYKIIEKRQSVAFWCNPISGHATLYWYQQILGQGPKLLIQFQNNGVVDDSQLPKDRFSAERLKGVDSTLKIQPAKLEDSAVYLCASSRDTGLVSPLHFGNGTRLTVT.

The gene calls are TRBV7-3 and TRBJ2-6; 7 bases agree with TRBD1. V shed 4 bases, J shed 4 bases, and the junction held 4 bases outside the gene matches. The CDR3 runs to 15 residues. Germline CDR1 reads SGHTA; CDR2 reads FQGTGA. DNA for the CDR3: TGTGCCAGCAGCTCACAGGGGCCAGGGGCCAACGTCCTGACTTTC. This encodes CASSSQGPGANVLTF.

The rearrangement joins TRBV29-1 to TRBJ2-7, with D unresolved. CDR1 and CDR2 from the germline V gene are SQVTM and ANQGSEA. This CDR3 is built from 13 residues. The germline V and J ends were trimmed by 4 bases and 0 bases, with 10 bases remaining between them. The CDR3 spells CSVGPVSSYEQYF. The CDR3 bases are TGCAGCGTTGGTCCCGTTAGCTCCTACGAGCAGTACTTC.

The chain links TRBV3-1 (or the pseudogene TRBV3-2) to TRBJ1-4; TRBD1 aligns across 10 bases. This CDR3 region has 14 residues. CDR1 LGHDT and CDR2 YNNKEL come from the germline V gene (reference sequence). V lost 4 bases and J lost 8; bases outside the gene matches: 4. As DNA, the CDR3 is TGTGCCAGCAGCCCGGGACAGGGGCGAGAAAAACTGTTTTTT. Translation gives CASSPGQGREKLFF.

The rearrangement uses TRBV6-5 and TRBJ1-1; 9 bases map to TRBD1. The CDR3 has 15 amino acids. V trimming: 8 bases; J trimming: 1 base; junction bases outside the gene matches: 8. Germline CDR1 and CDR2: MNHEY and SVGAGI. The CDR3 loop is CASLRQGVGNTEAFF. The CDR3 DNA sequence: TGTGCCAGCCTACGACAGGGGGTCGGGAACACTGAAGCTTTCTTT.

The chain carries TRBV10-2 and TRBJ2-7; D call uncertain. Germline CDR1 WSHSY, CDR2 SAAADI. This CDR3 is built from 14 residues. The ends were cut back, 2 bases at V and 2 bases at J, with 10 bases in the middle. CDR3 in amino acids: CASSERNRAYEQYF. CDR3 bases: TGCGCCAGCAGTGAGCGAAACCGAGCCTACGAGCAGTACTTC.

The CDR3 coding sequence is TGCAGCGTGGATGGACTAGCGGGGGCCTCCTCTTACAATGAGCAGTTCTTC. As protein: CSVDGLAGASSYNEQFF. V and J are TRBV29-1 and TRBJ2-1; 13 bases agree with TRBD2. Trimming cost V 6 bases and J 4 bases; bases outside gene matches: 12. The CDR3 spans 17 residues. Germline V gene sequence: CDR1 SQVTM, CDR2 ANQGSEA.

This chain uses TRBV30 with TRBJ2-7; a possible D gene is TRBD2 (6 bases). Germline-derived CDR1 and CDR2 are GTSNPN and SVGIG (reference sequence). V was pared by 1 base and J by 2 bases, with 18 bases between. This CDR3 has 16 amino acids. The CDR3 region has the DNA TGTGCCTGGAGTGGGGTGGTTACTAGCTCTACCTACGAGCAGTACTTC. It is translated as CAWSGVVTSSTYEQYF. Using reference TRBV30 and TRBJ2-7 for the parts outside the CDR3, the full variable domain is SQTIHQWPATLVQPVGSPLSLECTVEGTSNPNLYWYRQAAGRGLQLLFYSVGIGQISSEVPQNLSASRPQDRQFILSSKKLLLSDSGFYLCAWSGVVTSSTYEQYFGPGTRLTVT.

The chain uses TRBV6-1 and TRBJ2-7; 7 bases fit TRBD1. The CDR3 sequence is 14 residues long. The J segment lost 4 bases and the V segment lost 2 bases, leaving 5 bases of the junction unmatched. Germline V gene sequence: CDR1 MNHNS, CDR2 SASEGT. CDR3 amino acids: CASSERDRVYEQYF. CDR3 in DNA: TGTGCCAGCAGTGAAAGAGACAGGGTTTACGAGCAGTACTTC.

This clone was counted a single time. This chain uses TRBV7-3 with TRBJ2-5; 7 bases are shared with TRBD2. The CDR3 has 15 amino acids. The V gene's germline CDR1 is SGHTA and CDR2 FQGTGA. The junction had 10 bases not matched to a gene; V was cut back by 5 bases and J by 4 bases. In DNA form, the CDR3 reads TGTGCCAGCAGCCCTTCCCGGACTAGTTCAGAGACCCAGTACTTC. Its protein is CASSPSRTSSETQYF.

The rearrangement joins TRBV19 to TRBJ2-1, with 9 bases aligning to TRBD2. CDR3 length equals 16 residues. Germline values: CDR1 LNHDA, CDR2 SQIVND (reference sequence). The junction had 11 bases not matched to a gene; V was cut back by 3 bases and J by 8 bases. CDR3 protein: CASSIPPSGGSYEQFF. The CDR3 region has the DNA TGTGCCAGTAGTATCCCCCCCAGCGGGGGGTCCTATGAGCAGTTCTTC.

The V call is TRBV19, the J call TRBJ1-1; TRBD1 matches 8 bases. CDR1 and CDR2 from the germline V gene are LNHDA and SQIVND (reference sequence). V lost 3 bases to trimming and J lost 7 bases; unmatched junction nucleotides: 4. The CDR3 loop spans 13 amino acids. The CDR3 is CASSMGDRLEAFF. The CDR3 DNA sequence: TGTGCCAGTAGTATGGGGGACAGGCTTGAAGCTTTCTTT.

This clone was recorded once. The chain employs TRBV7-9 and TRBJ1-4, with TRBD1 as a possible D gene (5 bases). This CDR3 is 16 amino acids long. Germline V lookup: CDR1 SEHNR, CDR2 FQNEAQ (reference sequence). Trimming stripped 4 bases from V and 7 bases from J, with 19 bases between. The CDR3 spells CASSYRDFRWPEKLFF. As DNA, the CDR3 is TGTGCCAGCAGCTACCGGGACTTCCGATGGCCTGAAAAACTGTTTTTT.

The chain uses TRBV7-2 and TRBJ2-3; the match to TRBD2 covers 7 bases. In germline, CDR1 is SGHTA, CDR2 FQGNSA. V lost 5 bases, J lost 0 bases, and 5 bases stayed unmatched. This CDR3 is 15 amino acids long. The CDR3 sequence is CASSARLASTDTQYF. In DNA form, the CDR3 reads TGTGCCAGCAGCGCCCGACTAGCTAGCACAGATACGCAGTATTTT.

This rearrangement joins TRBV27 to TRBJ1-2; 10 nucleotides line up with TRBD1. The germline V gene has CDR1 MNHEY and CDR2 SMNVEV (reference sequence). V lost 6 bases, J lost 5 bases, and 6 bases stayed unmatched. The CDR3 covers 14 residues. The CDR3 DNA reads as TGTGCCAGCAGCAGGACAGGGGGGGGTTATGGCTACACCTTC. Protein: CASSRTGGGYGYTF.